The sequence of this TCR beta chain was determined in a study of shared clonotypes between healthy human individuals. Profiling relied on immunoSEQ multiplex PCR, and the TCRdb table lists in-frame clones only, not all of them. The sample shows around 1,100,000 clones, around three quarters of them seen only once. General study findings and limits: Clonotypes shared by all four sorted-subset donors had higher generation probabilities than non-shared clonotypes. Memory subsets generally showed lower estimated richness than naive subsets. Some naive CD4 clonotypes, approximately 4.5%, turned up in common across a handful of donors.

This clone was seen a single time. The antigen is unknown. With 5 bases clipped from V and 1 base from J, the junction kept 5 bases outside the gene matches. Germline lookup yields CDR1 GTSNPN and CDR2 SVGIG (reference sequence). This CDR3 has 14 residues. What was sequenced was memory CD4+ T cells from PBMCs. Subset defined: CD45RA-negative fraction. The receptor's source is a man between 18 and 29 years old in good health. Some clones in this sample may be carry-over from other donors' samples. The rearrangement links TRBV30 to TRBJ2-1; TRBD1 matches 7 bases. The CDR3 here is CAWGRQGSYNEQFF. CDR3 DNA sequence: TGTGCCTGGGGGAGACAGGGTTCCTACAATGAGCAGTTCTTC. The variable domain in full, with the rest retrieved from reference TRBV30 and TRBJ2-1, is SQTIHQWPATLVQPVGSPLSLECTVEGTSNPNLYWYRQAAGRGLQLLFYSVGIGQISSEVPQNLSASRPQDRQFILSSKKLLLSDSGFYLCAWGRQGSYNEQFFGPGTRLTVL.